The 9 T cell receptor beta chains reported below all come from one sample, sequenced in a study of shared clonotypes between healthy human individuals. Assay: immunoSEQ multiplex PCR; the TCRdb copy retains only in-frame clones and omits some. The sample gives 550,000 to 850,000 clones, about two thirds of which show up once; approximately 2% is in the top ten. The sequenced sample was memory CD4+ T cells sorted from blood. The subset denotes: CD45RA-negative fraction. All receptors derive from a woman aged 25-40 years in good health.

The V gene is TRBV6-1, the J gene TRBJ1-3; D remains ambiguous. This CDR3 region has 14 residues. The germline V gene encodes CDR1 MNHNS and CDR2 SASEGT. The V gene lost 7 bases and the J gene lost 0 bases, with 10 bases spanning the gap. The CDR3 protein is CASKMQTSGNTIYF. The CDR3 region has the DNA TGTGCCAGCAAGATGCAGACCTCTGGAAACACCATATATTTT.

This clone was seen a few times. V usage is TRBV5-5 and J usage is TRBJ1-3; 8 nucleotides line up with TRBD1. The length of the CDR3 is 15 residues. V shed 0 bases and J 5 bases; nucleotides not matched to a gene: 4. Germline V lookup: CDR1 SGHKS, CDR2 YYEKEE (reference sequence). Here the CDR3 DNA reads TGTGCCAGCAGCTTGGCCACCAGGGGGCGAAACACCATATATTTT. This gives the protein CASSLATRGRNTIYF.

Concerning this clone: A junction end diverges from the germline sequence, so it may reflect a read error. The rearrangement uses TRBV20-1 and TRBJ2-7; D remains ambiguous. Germline loops: CDR1 DFQATT, CDR2 SNEGSKA (reference sequence). The CDR3 totals 10 residues. The DNA for the CDR3 is TGCAGTGCTAGTAGGACCGCGGCACACTTC. It encodes CSASRTAAHF.

The sample holds one count of this clone. This sequence joins TRBV9 and TRBJ1-1; TRBD1 agrees at 7 bases. Germline V CDR1 and CDR2: SGDLS, YYNGEE. Losses at the gene ends were 0 bases for V and 10 bases for J; bases not matched to a gene: 3. The CDR3 extends over 12 amino acids. The CDR3 is CASSVAEGAAFF. The CDR3 nucleotides read TGTGCCAGCAGCGTAGCGGAGGGGGCAGCTTTCTTT.

In its sample, this clone was seen once. The genes are TRBV6-5 and TRBJ2-3; D ambiguous. V lost 7 bases to trimming and J lost 6 bases, with 8 bases between them. The CDR3 length is 11 residues. Germline V gives CDR1 MNHEY, CDR2 SVGAGI. CDR3 DNA sequence: TGTGCCAGCAATTATTTCGATACGCAGTATTTT. Its translation: CASNYFDTQYF.

A remark on this clone: The identical CDR3 is also encoded by other nucleotide sequences in the sample. The rearrangement links TRBV9 to TRBJ2-2, with D perhaps TRBD1 (6 bases). V was clipped by 1 base and J by 2 bases, with 9 bases between them. Germline V gene data show CDR1 as SGDLS and CDR2 as YYNGEE. CDR3 length: 15 residues. This CDR3 reads CASSVQGSNTGELFF. In DNA, the CDR3 is TGTGCCAGCAGCGTACAGGGGTCTAACACCGGGGAGCTGTTTTTT.

V gene TRBV10-3 combines with J gene TRBJ2-7; D might be TRBD1 (5 bases). Trimming removed 7 bases at V and 9 bases at J, with 19 bases between. The germline V gene has CDR1 ENHRY and CDR2 SYGVKD. This CDR3 has 13 amino acids. The CDR3 loop is CAITPSQGKGQYF. The CDR3 DNA reads TGTGCCATCACCCCATCGCAGGGAAAGGGGCAGTACTTC.

The rearrangement uses TRBV11-2 and TRBJ2-5, with D tentatively TRBD1 (6 bases). CDR1 and CDR2 (germline): SGHAT, FQNNGV. Trimming took 5 bases from V and 4 from J, leaving 14 bases between them. The CDR3 totals 14 residues. The chain's CDR3 is CASSTQGPPETQYF. DNA for the CDR3: TGTGCCAGCAGCACACAGGGACCCCCAGAGACCCAGTACTTC.

V and J are TRBV5-1 and TRBJ2-5; TRBD2 agrees at 15 bases. Germline values: CDR1 SGHRS, CDR2 YFSETQ. CDR3 length equals 19 residues. V was clipped by 2 bases and J by 0 bases; unmatched bases: 8. Written as DNA, the CDR3 is TGCGCCAGCAGCTTAGGACTAGCGGGAGGGCGGAGGGACCAAGAGACCCAGTACTTC. It is translated as CASSLGLAGGRRDQETQYF.